Below, one T cell receptor beta chain is given with its context. Its antigen is as yet unknown. This specimen comes from a study of CD8 T cells in Susac syndrome. Random hexamers were used to reverse transcribe an amount of roughly 0.45 to 1 ug RNA. Each CDR3 protein gets one entry after TCRdb re-called the immunoSEQ multiplex PCR reads with MiXCR. The table records roughly 200,000 distinct CDR3 sequences, about 95% of them present only once. The CDR3 is 14 residues long. Trimming shortened V by 6 bases and J by 1 base, and 10 bases separated the two germline ends. The germline V gene has CDR1 SEHNR and CDR2 FQNEAQ (reference sequence). Whole-study findings and limits: TCR sequencing and HLA analysis covered a relatively small number of individuals.

The origin of this receptor is a human donor in good health. The chain uses TRBV7-9 and TRBJ2-1; D unclear. Specimen: CD4+ T cells from PBMCs. In nucleotides, the CDR3 is TGTGCCAGCAGTCTCCTCTATTCCTACAATGAGCAGTTCTTC. It specifies CASSLLYSYNEQFF.